Sequencing of this T cell receptor beta chain was carried out in a study of blood T cell repertoires in COVID-19. Turning to the study itself: PBMCs, B-cell-depleted T cells, or T cells provided the cDNA or gDNA that made up the material.

The length of the CDR3 is 16 residues. After removal of 2 bases from V and 1 base from J, the junction contained 2 bases not matched to a gene. Germline V lookup: CDR1 SGHNT, CDR2 YYREEE (reference sequence). Only one count was recorded for this clone. Sequencing used immunoSEQ multiplex PCR; TCRdb keeps in-frame clones, though not all of them. The sample carries fewer than 200,000 clones, approximately 88% recorded once. The sequence was obtained from a woman aged 60-70 years who had recovered from COVID-19. The chain is built from TRBV5-4 and TRBJ2-5; TRBD2 matches at 13 bases. Sample: peripheral blood. CDR3 nucleotide sequence: TGTGCCAGCAGCTTCACTAGCGGGGGGGGCCAAGAGACCCAGTACTTC. It translates to CASSFTSGGGQETQYF.